This is a list of T cell receptor beta chains from one sample in a study of CD8+ T cells in alopecia areata. TCRdb's table, derived via immunoSEQ multiplex PCR, lists solely in-frame clones and lacks some. The sample holds about 180,000 clones, 40% to 65% seen once. The material was CD8+ T cells sorted from blood, obtained at week 24, from a patient treated with tofacitinib. Receptors originate from a human donor with alopecia areata. CDR3s include the opening cysteine and the closing phenylalanine or tryptophan. Each record gives: J gene, V gene, CDR3 protein.

j_gene: TRBJ2-2
v_gene: TRBV27
CDR3aa: CASSPQQANTGELFF

j_gene: TRBJ2-2
v_gene: TRBV5-6
CDR3aa: CASSLSSTGELFF

j_gene: TRBJ1-6
v_gene: TRBV27
CDR3aa: CASKGLGTGGMASPLHF

j_gene: TRBJ2-7
v_gene: TRBV4-3
CDR3aa: CASSQDGTGGYEQYF

j_gene: TRBJ2-1
v_gene: TRBV29-1
CDR3aa: CSVSGNYNEQFF

j_gene: TRBJ2-3
v_gene: TRBV30
CDR3aa: CAWSYGDTQYF

j_gene: TRBJ1-1
v_gene: TRBV6-5
CDR3aa: CASTLSGVGNEAFF

j_gene: TRBJ2-2
v_gene: TRBV9
CDR3aa: CASSVGGADTGELFF

j_gene: TRBJ2-5
v_gene: TRBV9
CDR3aa: CASSEGTEETQYF

j_gene: TRBJ2-7
v_gene: TRBV28
CDR3aa: CASSLFTTGQGEQYF

j_gene: TRBJ2-1
v_gene: TRBV19
CDR3aa: CASSVRQGVNEQFF

j_gene: TRBJ1-1
v_gene: TRBV7-8
CDR3aa: CASSLSTGGWVTEAFF

j_gene: TRBJ1-5
v_gene: TRBV12-5
CDR3aa: CASGPPQSNQPQHF

j_gene: TRBJ2-7
v_gene: TRBV7-2
CDR3aa: CASSDYQGGYEQYF

j_gene: TRBJ1-4
v_gene: TRBV4-3
CDR3aa: CASSQAGGHLEKLFF

j_gene: TRBJ2-7
v_gene: TRBV5-1
CDR3aa: CASSATHRAGDEQYF

j_gene: TRBJ2-1
v_gene: TRBV14
CDR3aa: CASSPGGDEQFF

j_gene: TRBJ1-2
v_gene: TRBV4-3
CDR3aa: CASSQDGPDYYGYTF

j_gene: TRBJ1-1
v_gene: TRBV11-2
CDR3aa: CASSPRAYREAFF

j_gene: TRBJ1-3
v_gene: TRBV4-3
CDR3aa: CASSQDRQYSGNTIYF

j_gene: TRBJ2-3
v_gene: TRBV7-8
CDR3aa: CASSSTGGLLGADTQYF

j_gene: TRBJ1-5
v_gene: TRBV27
CDR3aa: CATTGGNQPQHF

j_gene: TRBJ2-3
v_gene: TRBV7-6
CDR3aa: CASSLGSSDTQYF

j_gene: TRBJ2-7
v_gene: TRBV7-9
CDR3aa: CASSFKDSYEQYF

j_gene: TRBJ1-6
v_gene: TRBV11-2
CDR3aa: CASSLARNYNSPLHF

j_gene: TRBJ2-7
v_gene: TRBV7-3
CDR3aa: CASSPTAGTTYEQYF

j_gene: TRBJ2-3
v_gene: TRBV6-5
CDR3aa: CASSTGWGTDTQYF

j_gene: TRBJ2-7
v_gene: TRBV29-1
CDR3aa: CSVEGTRMDEQYF

j_gene: TRBJ2-1
v_gene: TRBV28
CDR3aa: CASSSIAGDTDEQFF

j_gene: TRBJ1-2
v_gene: TRBV4-3
CDR3aa: CASSPLLRDTYGYTF

j_gene: TRBJ2-7
v_gene: TRBV29-1
CDR3aa: CSVEGEGTAEGYEQYF

j_gene: TRBJ2-1
v_gene: TRBV11-1
CDR3aa: CASSSRRSDRNNEQFF

j_gene: TRBJ2-2
v_gene: TRBV2
CDR3aa: CASTRDRERAVGELFF

j_gene: TRBJ1-3
v_gene: TRBV30
CDR3aa: CAWRPSGENTIYF

j_gene: TRBJ2-3
v_gene: TRBV7-3
CDR3aa: CASSIAGGPIDTQYF

j_gene: TRBJ2-7
v_gene: TRBV5-6
CDR3aa: CASSLVSGDSYEQYF

j_gene: TRBJ1-1
v_gene: TRBV30
CDR3aa: CAWSPGTHTEAFF

j_gene: TRBJ1-2
v_gene: TRBV28
CDR3aa: CASSLKSGRIEDYTF

j_gene: TRBJ1-2
v_gene: TRBV29-1
CDR3aa: CSAGSGDYGYTF

j_gene: TRBJ2-5
v_gene: TRBV30
CDR3aa: CAWSRGETQYF

j_gene: TRBJ2-5
v_gene: TRBV11-2
CDR3aa: CASSLVNSQETQYF

j_gene: TRBJ2-3
v_gene: TRBV27
CDR3aa: CASGTDTQYF

j_gene: TRBJ1-1
v_gene: TRBV19
CDR3aa: CASQWQGATEAFF

j_gene: TRBJ2-7
v_gene: TRBV5-1
CDR3aa: CASRLDRASSYEQYF